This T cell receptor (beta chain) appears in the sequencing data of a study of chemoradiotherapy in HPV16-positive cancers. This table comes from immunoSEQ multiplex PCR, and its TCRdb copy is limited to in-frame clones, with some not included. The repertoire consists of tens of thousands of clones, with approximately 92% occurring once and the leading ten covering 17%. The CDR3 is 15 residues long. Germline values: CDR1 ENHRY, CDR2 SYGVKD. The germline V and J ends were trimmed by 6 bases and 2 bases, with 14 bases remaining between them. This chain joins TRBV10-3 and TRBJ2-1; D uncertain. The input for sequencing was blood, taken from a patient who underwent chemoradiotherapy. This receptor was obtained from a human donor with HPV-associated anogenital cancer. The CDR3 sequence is CAIRPDLDAYNEQFF. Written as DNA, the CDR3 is TGTGCCATCAGACCGGACCTGGACGCCTACAATGAGCAGTTCTTC.